Sequencing of this TCR beta chain was carried out in a study of cytomegalovirus exposure and HLA in healthy donors. As regards this clone: Its antigen is unknown.

Findings of the study overall: According to a subsequent analysis, TCR clusters identified in the first cohort showed a tendency to co-occur across the roughly 130 validation repertoires.

This CDR3 spans 14 amino acids. V lost 8 bases to trimming and J lost 7 bases; unmatched junction nucleotides: 13. The V gene's germline CDR1 is GTSNPN and CDR2 SVGIG (reference sequence). Repertoires were generated with immunoSEQ multiplex PCR, while TCRdb's copy carries only in-frame clones and drops some. Among 90,000 to 110,000 clones listed, around 87% were seen once. This receptor was identified in a young woman in good health and CMV-seropositive. Input material: PBMCs. The chain uses TRBV30 and TRBJ2-1; 8 nucleotides align to TRBD2. The CDR3 DNA reads as TGTGCCGGACAAGGACTAGCAGAATGGAATGAGCAGTTCTTC. It codes for CAGQGLAEWNEQFF.